These 10 T cell receptor beta chains came from one sample sequenced in a study of T cells in Graves' hyperthyroidism and ophthalmopathy. TCR beta CDR3 sequences were amplified from RNA transcripts. The HTBI primer set was used in a first-round RT-PCR of the TCR CDR3. MiXCR, run by TCRdb on the multiplex PCR reads, gives a single entry per CDR3 protein. Altogether around 300,000 distinct CDR3 sequences are present, 14% being singletons, with the ten largest covering around 24%. Sequenced input: blood. The origin of the receptors is a woman younger than 45 with Graves' hyperthyroidism.

This clonotype was seen at least ten times. This chain connects TRBV11-2 to TRBJ1-3; perhaps TRBD1 as D (6 bases). The V end was cut by 5 bases, the J end by 3 bases, with 14 bases between. The CDR3 runs 15 residues. Looked up from germline, CDR1 is SGHAT and CDR2 is FQNNGV. CDR3 sequence (DNA): TGTGCCAGCAGCCATAAGGACAGTTATGGAAACACCATATATTTT. This codes for CASSHKDSYGNTIYF. The whole variable domain, filled in from reference TRBV11-2 and TRBJ1-3, reads EAGVAQSPRYKIIEKRQSVAFWCNPISGHATLYWYQQILGQGPKLLIQFQNNGVVDDSQLPKDRFSAERLKGVDSTLKIQPAKLEDSAVYLCASSHKDSYGNTIYFGEGSWLTVV.

This clonotype has more than one count but fewer than ten. This rearrangement joins TRBV7-9 to TRBJ2-7; 7 nucleotides line up with TRBD1. There are 14 residues in the CDR3. The V gene end was trimmed by 5 bases and the J gene end by 5 bases; junction bases not matched to a gene: 9. Germline assignment: CDR1 SEHNR and CDR2 FQNEAQ (reference sequence). The CDR3 coding sequence is TGTGCCAGCAGCCCCGAGGACAGGTCAGACGAGCAGTACTTC. It is translated as CASSPEDRSDEQYF.

This clonotype was seen a handful of times. The genes are TRBV3-1 and TRBJ2-5; D uncertain. The CDR3 extends over 13 amino acids. CDR1 and CDR2 (germline): LGHDT, YNNKEL (reference sequence). Trimming took 7 bases from V and 2 from J, leaving 11 bases between them. CDR3 DNA: TGTGCCAGCACCCCCCCCCAGCAAGAGACCCAGTACTTC. Encoded protein: CASTPPQQETQYF.

This clonotype was observed at least ten times. This chain uses TRBV2 with TRBJ2-1; maybe TRBD1 (5 bases). V gave up 10 bases and J gave up 6 bases, with 19 bases separating them. The germline V gene has CDR1 SNHLY and CDR2 FYNNEI. The CDR3 is 14 amino acids. In DNA, the CDR3 is TGTGCCAACAATAGGGGAATTAGTCGCAATGAGCAGTTCTTC. This encodes CANNRGISRNEQFF.

This clonotype came up a few times. The chain employs TRBV19 and TRBJ1-5; TRBD1 matches at 9 bases. The germline CDR1 and CDR2 sequences are LNHDA and SQIVND (reference sequence). The CDR3 extends over 14 amino acids. V was pared by 4 bases and J by 4 bases, with 2 bases of the junction left unmatched. The CDR3 DNA is TGTGCCAGTAGTACCGGACAGGGGAATCAGCCCCAGCATTTT. It yields the protein CASSTGQGNQPQHF.

Ten or more counts support this clonotype. This rearrangement joins TRBV29-1 to TRBJ2-1, with TRBD2 matching 7 bases. The germline gives CDR1 SQVTM, CDR2 ANQGSEA. J was trimmed by 8 bases and V by 6 bases; bases with no gene match: 10. The CDR3 contains 13 residues. CDR3: CSVGGGGYHEQFF. The CDR3 DNA is TGCAGCGTCGGTGGGGGAGGGTACCATGAGCAGTTCTTC.

This clonotype was detected ten times or more. This chain links TRBV5-1 with TRBJ1-1; D gene unclear. Per the germline V gene, CDR1 is SGHRS and CDR2 is YFSETQ. The V and J ends lost 2 bases and 1 base respectively, with 9 bases between them. This CDR3 has 14 amino acids. CDR3 loop: CASSLRVSNTEAFF. CDR3 DNA sequence: TGCGCCAGCAGCTTAAGGGTTTCGAACACTGAAGCTTTCTTT.

This clonotype has more than one count but fewer than ten. This chain joins TRBV7-2 and TRBJ2-6; D remains ambiguous. Trimming shortened V by 5 bases and J by 0 bases, and 8 bases separated the two germline ends. The germline CDR1 and CDR2 sequences are SGHTA and FQGNSA. The CDR3 covers 15 residues. CDR3 sequence reads: CASSPGPSGANVLTF. Written as DNA, the CDR3 is TGTGCCAGCAGCCCAGGACCCTCTGGGGCCAACGTCCTGACTTTC.

This clonotype has at least ten counts. The chain has TRBV13 and TRBJ2-7; D is undetermined. The CDR3 spans 16 residues. Per the germline V gene, CDR1 is PRHDT and CDR2 is FYEKMQ (reference sequence). Trimming left V 3 bases short and J 4 bases short, with 19 bases between. Written as DNA, the CDR3 is TGTGCCAGCAGCTTTCGAGATCGGCAGGTTACATACGAGCAGTACTTC. It translates to CASSFRDRQVTYEQYF.

This clonotype was found many times. V usage is TRBV7-2 and J usage is TRBJ2-1, with TRBD1 identical over 7 bases. This CDR3 comprises 15 residues. CDR1 is SGHTA, CDR2 FQGNSA, per germline. V dropped 5 bases and J dropped 4; count of bases not matched to a gene: 8. The CDR3 DNA is TGTGCCAGCAGCCAGACCGGGACAGCTTACAATGAGCAGTTCTTC. Translated, it gives CASSQTGTAYNEQFF.